This record looks at one T cell receptor (beta chain) sequence and its context. The antigen is unknown. V lost 6 bases and J lost 3, with 11 bases in between. Looked up from germline, CDR1 is MNHNS and CDR2 is SASEGT. The CDR3 is 14 amino acids. This sample is drawn from a study of CD8 T cells in ankylosing spondylitis. Libraries of TCR beta came from quantitative 5'-RACE with molecular barcodes. TCRdb passed the 5' RACE reads through MiXCR, listing each CDR3 protein once. The repertoire has around 250,000 distinct CDR3 sequences, 30% to 35% of them found once; the top ten carry about 4%. Study conclusions and caveats: The disease-linked clones had a CD8+ phenotype and low blood frequencies.

The rearrangement joins TRBV6-1 to TRBJ2-2, with unresolved D. The sequence came from a male donor with ankylosing spondylitis or in good health (not recorded which). Sequencing used blood, either unsorted or a sorted T cell fraction (not recorded which). Written as DNA, the CDR3 is TGTGCCAGCAGAGCGCACGGCGACACCGGGGAGCTGTTTTTT. Translation gives CASRAHGDTGELFF.